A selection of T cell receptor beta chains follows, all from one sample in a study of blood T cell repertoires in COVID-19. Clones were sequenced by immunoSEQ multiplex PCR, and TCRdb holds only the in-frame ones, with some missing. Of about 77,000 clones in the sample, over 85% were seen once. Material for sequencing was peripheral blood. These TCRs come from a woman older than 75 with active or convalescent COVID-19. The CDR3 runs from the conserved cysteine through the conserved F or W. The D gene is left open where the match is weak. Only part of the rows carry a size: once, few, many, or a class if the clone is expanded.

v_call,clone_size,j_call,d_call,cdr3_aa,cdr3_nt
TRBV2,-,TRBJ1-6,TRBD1,CASSGGGQGNSPLHF,TGTGCCAGCAGTGGAGGGGGACAGGGCAACTCACCCCTCCACTTT
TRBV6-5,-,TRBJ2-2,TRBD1,CASSTGTGYGELFF,TGTGCCAGCAGTACCGGGACAGGGTACGGGGAGCTGTTTTTT
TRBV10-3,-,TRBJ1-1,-,CAISERLSQFF,TGTGCCATCAGTGAAAGGCTCTCACAGTTCTTT
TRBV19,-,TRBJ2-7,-,CASSPGAGPDYEQYF,TGTGCCAGTAGCCCAGGAGCAGGGCCTGACTACGAGCAGTACTTC
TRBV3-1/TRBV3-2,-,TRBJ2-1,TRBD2,CASSPPRGSRYEQFF,TGTGCCAGCAGCCCCCCCCGCGGGAGTAGGTATGAGCAGTTCTTC
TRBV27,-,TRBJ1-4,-,CASSFSATNEKLFF,TGTGCCAGCAGTTTTAGCGCAACTAATGAAAAACTGTTTTTT
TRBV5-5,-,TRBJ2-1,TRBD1,CASSFRDSFYNEQFF,TGTGCCAGCAGCTTTAGGGACAGTTTCTACAATGAGCAGTTCTTC
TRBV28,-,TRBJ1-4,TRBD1,CASSPVRQGRAEKLFF,TGTGCCAGCAGTCCCGTCCGACAGGGGAGGGCTGAAAAACTGTTTTTT
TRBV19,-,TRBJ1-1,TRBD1,CASSLGTGIEAFF,TGTGCCAGTAGTCTCGGGACAGGCATAGAAGCTTTCTTT
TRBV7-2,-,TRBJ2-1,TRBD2,CASSLALRGGRNLANEQFF,TGTGCCAGCAGCTTAGCCTTGCGGGGGGGCCGAAATCTAGCCAATGAGCAGTTCTTC
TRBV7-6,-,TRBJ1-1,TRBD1,CASSSRQGSTEAFF,TGTGCCAGCAGCTCTCGACAGGGGAGCACTGAAGCTTTCTTT
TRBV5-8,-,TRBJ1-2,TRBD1,CASSQRQGAQLSTYYGYTF,TGTGCCAGCAGCCAGAGGCAGGGGGCCCAATTATCAACTTACTATGGCTACACCTTC
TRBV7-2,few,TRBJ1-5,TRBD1,CASSLRQGGDQPQHF,TGTGCCAGCAGCTTACGACAGGGGGGGGATCAGCCCCAGCATTTT
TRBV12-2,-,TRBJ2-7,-,CASRFRREQYF,TGTGCAAGTCGCTTTAGGAGGGAGCAGTACTTC
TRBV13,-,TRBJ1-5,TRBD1,CASSSTGFGQPQHF,TGTGCCAGCAGCTCGACAGGGTTTGGTCAGCCCCAGCATTTT
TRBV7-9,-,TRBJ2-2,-,CASNPPGKENTGELFF,TGTGCCAGCAACCCCCCGGGGAAGGAAAACACCGGGGAGCTGTTTTTT
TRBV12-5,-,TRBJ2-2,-,CASGIEGGVNTGELFF,TGTGCTAGTGGGATAGAAGGGGGTGTGAACACCGGGGAGCTGTTTTTT
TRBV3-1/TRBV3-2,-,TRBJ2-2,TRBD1,CASSSTGAGTGELFF,TGTGCCAGCAGCTCGACAGGGGCCGGCACCGGGGAGCTGTTTTTT
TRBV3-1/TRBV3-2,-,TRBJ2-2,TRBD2,CASSQPPGLAGVYTGELFF,TGTGCCAGCAGCCAACCCCCGGGACTAGCGGGGGTTTACACCGGGGAGCTGTTTTTT
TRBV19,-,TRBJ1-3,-,CASSNPAGSSGNTIYF,TGTGCCAGTAGTAACCCAGCGGGGTCCTCTGGAAACACCATATATTTT
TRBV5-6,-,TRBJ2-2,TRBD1,CASSLAWTGVTGELFF,TGTGCCAGCAGCTTGGCTTGGACAGGGGTCACCGGGGAGCTGTTTTTT
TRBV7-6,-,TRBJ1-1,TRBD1,CASSLFGIMGTGDTEAFF,TGTGCCAGCAGCTTATTTGGTATTATGGGGACAGGGGACACTGAAGCTTTCTTT
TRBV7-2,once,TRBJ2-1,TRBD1,CASSRTGTGTYNEQFF,TGTGCCAGCAGTCGGACCGGGACAGGAACTTACAATGAGCAGTTCTTC
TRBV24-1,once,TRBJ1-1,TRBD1,CATRVSGGAEAFF,TGTGCCACCAGGGTATCAGGGGGCGCGGAAGCTTTCTTT
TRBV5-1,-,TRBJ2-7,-,CASSFLPESSYEQYF,TGCGCCAGCAGCTTTTTGCCAGAAAGCTCCTACGAGCAGTACTTC
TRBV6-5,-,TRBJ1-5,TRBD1,CASYGVGQGNQPQHF,TGTGCCAGCTATGGGGTAGGACAGGGCAATCAGCCCCAGCATTTT
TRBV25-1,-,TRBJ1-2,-,CASSDYRGGKGYGYTF,TGTGCCAGCAGTGATTACAGAGGGGGAAAGGGATATGGCTACACCTTC
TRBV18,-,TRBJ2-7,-,CASSPQGTYEQYF,TGTGCCAGCTCACCACAGGGGACCTACGAGCAGTACTTC
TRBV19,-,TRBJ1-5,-,CASSIGGGFYSNQPQHF,TGTGCCAGTAGTATAGGGGGGGGGTTCTATAGCAATCAGCCCCAGCATTTT
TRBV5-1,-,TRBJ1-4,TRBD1,CASSLGTGGEEKLFF,TGCGCCAGCAGCTTAGGGACAGGGGGTGAAGAAAAACTGTTTTTT
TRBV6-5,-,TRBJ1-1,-,CASSYGRNTEAFF,TGTGCCAGCAGTTACGGGCGGAACACTGAAGCTTTCTTT
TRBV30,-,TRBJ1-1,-,CAWSLTATEAFF,TGTGCCTGGAGCTTGACAGCCACTGAAGCTTTCTTT
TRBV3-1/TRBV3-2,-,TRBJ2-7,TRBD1,CATGEAGQGYEQYF,TGTGCCACCGGAGAAGCGGGACAGGGTTACGAGCAGTACTTC
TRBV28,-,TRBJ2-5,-,CASSLHSGGETQYF,TGTGCCAGCAGTTTACACTCAGGGGGGGAGACCCAGTACTTC
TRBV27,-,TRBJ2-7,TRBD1,CASRTGNYEQYF,TGTGCCAGCCGGACAGGAAACTACGAGCAGTACTTC
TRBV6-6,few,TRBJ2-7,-,CASSYSSAYEQYF,TGTGCCAGCAGTTACTCCTCGGCCTACGAGCAGTACTTC
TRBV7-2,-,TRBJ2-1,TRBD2,CASSISGPTYNEQFF,TGTGCCAGCAGTATTAGCGGGCCTACTTACAATGAGCAGTTCTTC
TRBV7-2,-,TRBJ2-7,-,CASSQGNRAYEQYF,TGTGCCAGCAGCCAGGGTAACAGGGCCTACGAGCAGTACTTC
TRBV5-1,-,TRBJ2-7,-,CASSLEQDYEQYF,TGCGCCAGCAGCTTGGAACAGGACTACGAGCAGTACTTC
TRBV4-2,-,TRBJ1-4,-,CASSQAGGFNEKLFF,TGTGCCAGCAGCCAAGCGGGGGGCTTTAATGAAAAACTGTTTTTT
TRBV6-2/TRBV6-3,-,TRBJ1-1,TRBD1,CASSLTGEREAFF,TGTGCCAGCAGTCTCACAGGGGAGCGTGAAGCTTTCTTT
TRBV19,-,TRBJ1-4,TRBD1,CATSLSDLVQGVEKLFF,TGTGCCACTTCGTTGTCCGATCTGGTACAGGGGGTTGAAAAACTGTTTTTT
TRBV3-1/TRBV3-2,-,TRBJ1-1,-,CASSPRWGPNTEAFF,TGTGCCAGCAGTCCCCGTTGGGGGCCGAACACTGAAGCTTTCTTT
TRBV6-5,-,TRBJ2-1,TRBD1,CATSPKGALHEQFF,TGTGCCACCTCTCCGAAGGGGGCCCTCCATGAGCAGTTCTTC
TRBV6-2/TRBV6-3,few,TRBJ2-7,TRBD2,CASSQQLAGGPYEQYF,TGTGCCAGCAGCCAGCAGCTAGCGGGGGGGCCCTACGAGCAGTACTTC
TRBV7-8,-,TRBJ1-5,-,CASSLGYYGNQPQHF,TGTGCCAGCAGCTTAGGGTACTATGGCAATCAGCCCCAGCATTTT
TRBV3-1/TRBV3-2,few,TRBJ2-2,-,CASSPWDLNTGELFF,TGTGCCAGCAGCCCATGGGACTTAAACACCGGGGAGCTGTTTTTT
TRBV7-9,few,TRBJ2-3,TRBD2,CASSPGLAGSRTDTQYF,TGTGCCAGCAGCCCGGGACTAGCGGGAAGCCGCACAGATACGCAGTATTTT
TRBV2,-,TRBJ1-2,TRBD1,CASTDREGGYTF,TGTGCCAGCACGGACAGGGAGGGTGGCTACACCTTC
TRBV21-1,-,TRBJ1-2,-,CASSREHKGPPPLYGYTF,TGTGCCAGCAGCAGGGAGCATAAGGGCCCTCCCCCTCTCTATGGCTACACCTTC